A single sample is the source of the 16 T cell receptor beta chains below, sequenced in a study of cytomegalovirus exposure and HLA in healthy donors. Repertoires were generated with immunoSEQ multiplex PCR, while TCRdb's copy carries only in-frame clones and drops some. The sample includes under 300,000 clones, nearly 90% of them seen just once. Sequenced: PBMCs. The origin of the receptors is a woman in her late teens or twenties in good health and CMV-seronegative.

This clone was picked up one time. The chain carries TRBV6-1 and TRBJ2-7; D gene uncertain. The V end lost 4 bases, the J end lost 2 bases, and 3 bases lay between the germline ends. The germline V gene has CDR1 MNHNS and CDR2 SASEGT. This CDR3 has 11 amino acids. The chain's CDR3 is CASSATYEQYF. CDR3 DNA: TGTGCCAGCAGTGCTACCTACGAGCAGTACTTC.

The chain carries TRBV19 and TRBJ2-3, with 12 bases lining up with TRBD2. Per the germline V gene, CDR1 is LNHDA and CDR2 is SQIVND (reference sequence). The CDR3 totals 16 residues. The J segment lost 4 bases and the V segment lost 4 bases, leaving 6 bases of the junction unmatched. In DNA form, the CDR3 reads TGTGCCAGTAGTACGGGGGGACTAGCGGGCTCAGATACGCAGTATTTT. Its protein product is CASSTGGLAGSDTQYF.

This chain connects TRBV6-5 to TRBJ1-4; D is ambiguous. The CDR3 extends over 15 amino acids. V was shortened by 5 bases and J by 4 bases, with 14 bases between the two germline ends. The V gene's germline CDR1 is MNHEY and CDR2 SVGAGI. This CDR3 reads CASSPLSSFNEKLFF. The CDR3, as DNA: TGTGCCAGCAGTCCCCTATCGAGTTTTAATGAAAAACTGTTTTTT.

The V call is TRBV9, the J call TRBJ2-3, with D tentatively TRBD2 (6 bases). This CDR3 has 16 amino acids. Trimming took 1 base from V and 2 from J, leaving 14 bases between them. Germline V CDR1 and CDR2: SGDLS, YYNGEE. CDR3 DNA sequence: TGTGCCAGCAGCGTAACTCTCGGGGGATCCACAGATACGCAGTATTTT. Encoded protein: CASSVTLGGSTDTQYF.

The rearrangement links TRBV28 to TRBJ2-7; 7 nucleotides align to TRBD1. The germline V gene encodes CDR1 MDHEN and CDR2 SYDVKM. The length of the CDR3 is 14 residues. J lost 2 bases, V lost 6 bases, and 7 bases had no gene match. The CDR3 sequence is CASSPGTEAYEQYF. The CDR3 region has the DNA TGTGCCAGCAGCCCTGGGACAGAGGCCTACGAGCAGTACTTC.

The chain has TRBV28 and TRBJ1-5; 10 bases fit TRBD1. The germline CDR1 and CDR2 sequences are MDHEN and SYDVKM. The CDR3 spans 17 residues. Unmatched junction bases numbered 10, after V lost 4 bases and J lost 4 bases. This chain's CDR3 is CASSSTGQGRANQPQHF. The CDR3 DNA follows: TGTGCCAGCAGTTCCACGGGACAGGGGAGGGCTAATCAGCCCCAGCATTTT.

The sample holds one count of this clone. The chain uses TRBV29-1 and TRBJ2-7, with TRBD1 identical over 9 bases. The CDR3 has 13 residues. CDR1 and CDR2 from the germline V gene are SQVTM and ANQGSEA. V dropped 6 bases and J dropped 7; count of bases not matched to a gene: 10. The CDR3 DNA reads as TGCAGCGTCAGGGGGACAGGGTCTGGTGAGCAGTACTTC. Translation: CSVRGTGSGEQYF.

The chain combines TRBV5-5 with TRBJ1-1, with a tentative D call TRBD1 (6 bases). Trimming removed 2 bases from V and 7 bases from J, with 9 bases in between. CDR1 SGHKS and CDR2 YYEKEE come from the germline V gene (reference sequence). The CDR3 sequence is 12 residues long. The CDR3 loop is CASSFRTVEAFF. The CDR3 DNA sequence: TGTGCCAGCAGCTTTCGGACAGTTGAAGCTTTCTTT.

CDR3 sequence (DNA): TGCGCCAGCAGCCAAGACCATTTAGGACAGGGACATGGCTACACCTTC. It codes for CASSQDHLGQGHGYTF. The chain is built from TRBV4-1 and TRBJ1-2, with TRBD1 matching 8 bases. CDR1 MGHRA and CDR2 YSYEKL come from the germline V gene. Trimming at V came to 0 bases and at J to 6 bases, leaving 9 bases not matched to a gene. The CDR3 contains 16 residues.

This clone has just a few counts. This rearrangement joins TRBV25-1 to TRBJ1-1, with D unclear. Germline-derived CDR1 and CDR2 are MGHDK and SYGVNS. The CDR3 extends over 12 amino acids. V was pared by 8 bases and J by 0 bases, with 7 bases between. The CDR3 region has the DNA TGTGCCAGCTTGGGCATGAACACTGAAGCTTTCTTT. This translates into CASLGMNTEAFF.

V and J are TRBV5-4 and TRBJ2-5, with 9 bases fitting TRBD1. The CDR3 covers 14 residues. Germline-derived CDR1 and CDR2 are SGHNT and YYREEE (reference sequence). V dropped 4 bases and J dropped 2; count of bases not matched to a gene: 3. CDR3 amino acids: CASSTGTGQETQYF. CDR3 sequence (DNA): TGTGCCAGCAGCACCGGGACAGGGCAAGAGACCCAGTACTTC.

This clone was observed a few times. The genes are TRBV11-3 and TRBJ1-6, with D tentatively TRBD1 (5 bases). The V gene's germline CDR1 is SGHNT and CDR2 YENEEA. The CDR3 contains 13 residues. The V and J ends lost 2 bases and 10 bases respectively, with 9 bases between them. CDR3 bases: TGTGCCAGCAGCTTACGGGGGGGATCACCCCTCCACTTT. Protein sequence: CASSLRGGSPLHF.

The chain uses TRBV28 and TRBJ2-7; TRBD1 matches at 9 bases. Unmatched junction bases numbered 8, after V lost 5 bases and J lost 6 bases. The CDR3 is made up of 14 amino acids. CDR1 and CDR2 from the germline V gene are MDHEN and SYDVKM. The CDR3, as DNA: TGTGCCAGCAGTACCGCCGGGACAGGGCGCGAGCAGTACGTC. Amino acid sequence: CASSTAGTGREQYV.

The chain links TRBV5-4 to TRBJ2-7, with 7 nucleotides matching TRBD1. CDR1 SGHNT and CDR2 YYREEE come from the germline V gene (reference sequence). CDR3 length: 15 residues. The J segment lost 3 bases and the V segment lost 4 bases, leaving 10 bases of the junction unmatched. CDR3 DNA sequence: TGTGCCAGCAGCGACGGGACAGCCCCTAGCTACGAGCAGTACTTC. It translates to CASSDGTAPSYEQYF. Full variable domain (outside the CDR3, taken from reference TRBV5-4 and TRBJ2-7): ETGVTQSPTHLIKTRGQQVTLRCSSQSGHNTVSWYQQALGQGPQFIFQYYREEENGRGNFPPRFSGLQFPNYSSELNVNALELDDSALYLCASSDGTAPSYEQYFGPGTRLTVT.

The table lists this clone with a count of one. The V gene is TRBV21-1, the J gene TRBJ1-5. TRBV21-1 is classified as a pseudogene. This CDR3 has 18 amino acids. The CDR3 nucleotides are TGTGCCAGCAGCAAAAGGCAGGCGAGGGCCTTTAGCAATCAGCCCCAGCATTTT. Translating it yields CASSKRQARAFSNQPQHF.

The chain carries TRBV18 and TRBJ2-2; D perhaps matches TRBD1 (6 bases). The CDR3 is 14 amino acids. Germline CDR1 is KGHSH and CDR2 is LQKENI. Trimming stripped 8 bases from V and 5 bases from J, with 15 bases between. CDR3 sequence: CASPGVLRTGELFF. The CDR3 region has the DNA TGTGCCAGCCCAGGGGTCCTAAGAACCGGGGAGCTGTTTTTT. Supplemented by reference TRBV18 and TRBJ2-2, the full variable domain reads NAGVMQNPRHLVRRRGQEARLRCSPMKGHSHVYWYRQLPEEGLKFMVYLQKENIIDESGMPKERFSAEFPKEGPSILRIQQVVRGDSAAYFCASPGVLRTGELFFGEGSRLTVL.